Listed here are 22 T cell receptor beta chains from one sample, sequenced in a study of CD8+ T cells in alopecia areata. Regarding treatment: oral pan-JAK inhibitor, 5-10 mg twice daily. Sequencing used cDNA as its template, made by extracting RNA and reverse transcribing it. The protocol was immunoSEQ multiplex PCR, while the TCRdb copy is restricted to in-frame clones and leaves out a portion. The sample includes 110,000 to 150,000 clones, 50% to 65% of them seen just once. The sequences come from CD8+ T cells sorted from blood, collected at week 4, from a patient treated with tofacitinib. Source of these receptors: a human donor with alopecia areata.

This clone was counted between two and nine times. V and J are TRBV5-1 and TRBJ2-5; D is uncertain. Trimming shortened V by 0 bases and J by 3 bases, and 9 bases separated the two germline ends. Looked up from germline, CDR1 is SGHRS and CDR2 is YFSETQ. The CDR3 covers 14 residues. The CDR3 region is CASSLVRTEETQYF. The CDR3 coding sequence is TGCGCCAGCAGCTTGGTTAGGACCGAAGAGACCCAGTACTTC.

This chain uses TRBV5-1 with TRBJ1-2; D uncertain. Germline-derived CDR1 and CDR2 are SGHRS and YFSETQ. The CDR3 spans 11 residues. Trimming removed 0 bases at V and 9 bases at J, with 6 bases between. The CDR3 coding sequence is TGCGCCAGCAGCTTGGACACAAGCTACACCTTC. Protein sequence: CASSLDTSYTF.

The V call is TRBV19, the J call TRBJ2-7; unclear D gene. Germline CDR1 reads LNHDA; CDR2 reads SQIVND (reference sequence). V was trimmed by 4 bases and J by 6 bases, leaving 10 bases between them. The CDR3 length is 12 residues. The CDR3 reads CASSSGHREQYF. CDR3 in DNA: TGTGCCAGTAGTAGTGGGCACCGCGAGCAGTACTTC.

Of note for this clone: At one end the junction does not follow the germline gene, possibly because of a read error. The rearrangement joins TRBV29-1 to TRBJ1-1, with 8 bases aligning to TRBD1. The CDR3 has 12 amino acids. Germline CDR1 and CDR2: SQVTM and ANQGSEA. The CDR3 DNA sequence: TGCGGCGTCCAACAGGGGGGCCCTGAAGCTTTCTTT. Amino acid sequence: CGVQQGGPEAFF.

V gene TRBV15 combines with J gene TRBJ2-5; no clear D. The CDR3 sequence is 15 residues long. V lost 0 bases and J 4 bases, leaving 12 bases between the germline ends. Germline V gene sequence: CDR1 LNHNV, CDR2 YYDKDF (reference sequence). The DNA of the CDR3 is TGTGCCACCAGCAGAGATTTGACTTCTTCAGAGACCCAGTACTTC. It translates to CATSRDLTSSETQYF.

V gene TRBV7-9 combines with J gene TRBJ1-2, with a tentative D call TRBD1 (6 bases). With 7 bases removed from V and 3 bases from J, the gap between germline ends came to 12 bases. The CDR3 totals 13 residues. Germline-derived CDR1 and CDR2 are SEHNR and FQNEAQ (reference sequence). In DNA form, the CDR3 reads TGTGCCAGCAACCCAGGGGCCGACTATGGCTACACCTTC. It codes for CASNPGADYGYTF.

The chain links TRBV6-6 to TRBJ1-5, with 9 bases matching TRBD1. V lost 11 bases to trimming and J lost 5 bases; unmatched junction nucleotides: 7. There are 13 residues in the CDR3. Per germline, CDR1 MNHNY and CDR2 SVGAGI (reference sequence). The CDR3 loop is CASRRDRDQPQHF. In DNA, the CDR3 is TGTGCCTCTAGGCGGGACAGGGATCAGCCCCAGCATTTT.

This clone was counted a single time. This chain uses TRBV30 with TRBJ2-5; TRBD2 is a possible D gene (6 bases). CDR1 is GTSNPN, CDR2 SVGIG, per germline (reference sequence). The CDR3 runs 16 residues. V was shortened by 4 bases and J by 4 bases, with 22 bases between the two germline ends. The CDR3 DNA reads TGTGCCTGGAACCCCCGGGGAGGATCCTCCCCAGAGACCCAGTACTTC. This sequence encodes CAWNPRGGSSPETQYF.

The J gene is TRBJ1-1, the V gene TRBV20-1; D not certain. The CDR3 is made up of 11 amino acids. Trimming took off 4 bases at V and 1 base at J, with 4 bases between the two ends. The V gene's germline CDR1 is DFQATT and CDR2 SNEGSKA (reference sequence). CDR3 bases: TGCAGTGCTATACCGAACACTGAAGCTTTCTTT. It yields the protein CSAIPNTEAFF.

Concerning this clone itself: The junction departs from germline at one end; a sequencing error may be responsible. This chain links TRBV2 with TRBJ1-2; possible D gene TRBD1, 6 bases. Germline loops: CDR1 SNHLY, CDR2 FYNNEI. The length of the CDR3 is 10 residues. The CDR3 region is CDNRENGYTF. The CDR3 DNA is TGCGACAACAGGGAAAATGGCTACACCTTC.

The V call is TRBV30, the J call TRBJ2-7; a weak D match, TRBD2 (6 bases). CDR1 and CDR2 from the germline V gene are GTSNPN and SVGIG (reference sequence). V lost 6 bases and J lost 2, with 17 bases in between. There are 14 residues in the CDR3. DNA of the CDR3: TGTGCCTGTCAGCTTTCGGGGGAGGCCTACGAGCAGTACTTC. Its protein is CACQLSGEAYEQYF.

This chain links TRBV25-1 with TRBJ2-2; tentative D call: TRBD1 (5 bases). Germline V CDR1 and CDR2: MGHDK, SYGVNS. The CDR3 has 16 residues. V was shortened by 4 bases and J by 3 bases, with 15 bases between the two germline ends. DNA of the CDR3: TGTGCCAGCAGTGCCTTTAGGACAACCGACACCGGGGAGCTGTTTTTT. This encodes CASSAFRTTDTGELFF.

The V call is TRBV29-1, the J call TRBJ1-3, with D unclear. Germline assignment: CDR1 SQVTM and CDR2 ANQGSEA. Deletions cut 7 bases from V and 0 bases from J, with 10 bases between. This CDR3 is built from 13 residues. The chain's CDR3 is CSALVASGNTIYF. The CDR3 DNA sequence: TGCAGCGCCCTCGTAGCCTCTGGAAACACCATATATTTT.

This clone occurred a few times. Other DNA sequences of this sample code for an identical CDR3. The chain joins TRBV7-9 to TRBJ2-1, with 7 positions matching TRBD1. V lost 5 bases, J lost 7 bases, and 2 bases stayed unmatched. CDR1 and CDR2 (germline): SEHNR, FQNEAQ (reference sequence). The CDR3 has 12 residues. The CDR3 coding sequence is TGTGCCAGCAGCCCGACAGGGAATGAGCAGTTCTTC. It translates to CASSPTGNEQFF. The entire variable domain, with the rest obtained from reference TRBV7-9 and TRBJ2-1, is as follows: DTGVSQNPRHKITKRGQNVTFRCDPISEHNRLYWYRQTLGQGPEFLTYFQNEAQLEKSRLLSDRFSAERPKGSFSTLEIQRTEQGDSAMYLCASSPTGNEQFFGPGTRLTVL.

The chain has TRBV29-1 and TRBJ2-2, with TRBD2 as a possible D gene (5 bases). V dropped 6 bases and J dropped 0 bases, with 17 bases sitting between them. The CDR3 is 16 residues long. From germline, CDR1 is SQVTM and CDR2 ANQGSEA. The CDR3 DNA follows: TGCAGCGTCCGGGATTTCAGGAGCTCGAACACCGGGGAGCTGTTTTTT. Translating it yields CSVRDFRSSNTGELFF.

The gene calls are TRBV29-1 and TRBJ1-1; no definite D call. V gave up 5 bases and J gave up 5 bases, with 15 bases separating them. CDR3 length equals 13 residues. Germline assignment: CDR1 SQVTM and CDR2 ANQGSEA. The CDR3 DNA reads as TGCAGCGTTTCCCCTTTGGGTCAGACTGAAGCTTTCTTT. The encoded protein is CSVSPLGQTEAFF. Full variable domain (remainder filled in from reference TRBV29-1 and TRBJ1-1): SAVISQKPSRDICQRGTSLTIQCQVDSQVTMMFWYRQQPGQSLTLIATANQGSEATYESGFVIDKFPISRPNLTFSTLTVSNMSPEDSSIYLCSVSPLGQTEAFFGQGTRLTVV.

The rearrangement links TRBV18 to TRBJ2-5, with a weak D call TRBD2 (5 bases). The CDR3 consists of 14 residues. Trimming cost V 2 bases and J 0 bases, with 7 bases left between them. Germline loops: CDR1 KGHSH, CDR2 LQKENI. CDR3 nucleotide sequence: TGTGCCAGCTCACCAGAGGGATACCAAGAGACCCAGTACTTC. Its translation is CASSPEGYQETQYF.

This chain joins TRBV4-1 and TRBJ1-5; maybe TRBD1 (6 bases). The CDR3 covers 16 residues. V gave up 0 bases and J gave up 5 bases, with 14 bases separating them. Per the germline V gene, CDR1 is MGHRA and CDR2 is YSYEKL. The CDR3 loop reads CASSQDGQPTYQPQHF. The CDR3 DNA is TGCGCCAGCAGCCAAGATGGACAGCCAACCTATCAGCCCCAGCATTTT.

The chain joins TRBV27 to TRBJ1-4; D is undetermined. Looked up from germline, CDR1 is MNHEY and CDR2 is SMNVEV (reference sequence). The CDR3 has 13 amino acids. V lost 0 bases, J lost 6 bases, and 5 bases lay in between. This CDR3 reads CASSLSVYEKLFF. The CDR3 nucleotides read TGTGCCAGCAGTTTATCGGTTTATGAAAAACTGTTTTTT.

This clone was seen more than once but under ten times. V and J are TRBV7-8 and TRBJ2-3, with 16 bases aligning to TRBD2. Germline V gives CDR1 SGHVS, CDR2 FQNEAQ. V shed 5 bases and J 4 bases; nucleotides not matched to a gene: 9. This CDR3 comprises 18 residues. The CDR3 loop is CASSQVGLAGGPPDTQYF. The CDR3 region has the DNA TGTGCCAGCAGCCAAGTGGGACTAGCGGGGGGGCCCCCAGATACGCAGTATTTT.

The J gene is TRBJ2-1, the V gene TRBV4-3; 9 nucleotides agree with TRBD2. The ends lost 4 bases at V and 0 bases at J; junction bases unmatched: 7. The germline CDR1 and CDR2 sequences are LGHNA and YSLEER. The CDR3 is 17 residues long. The CDR3: CASSPESGGLSYNEQFF. For the CDR3, the DNA is TGCGCCAGCAGCCCAGAGAGCGGGGGGCTCTCCTACAATGAGCAGTTCTTC.

This clone was seen a handful of times. This chain uses TRBV18 with TRBJ2-7, with TRBD2 matching over 9 bases. CDR3 length equals 16 residues. The V and J ends lost 3 bases and 3 bases, in that order; junction bases with no gene match: 9. Germline V gene lookup returns CDR1 KGHSH and CDR2 LQKENI. The CDR3 coding sequence is TGTGCCAGCTCACCGTCGACTAGCGGTGCCGTCTACGAGCAGTACTTC. It codes for CASSPSTSGAVYEQYF.